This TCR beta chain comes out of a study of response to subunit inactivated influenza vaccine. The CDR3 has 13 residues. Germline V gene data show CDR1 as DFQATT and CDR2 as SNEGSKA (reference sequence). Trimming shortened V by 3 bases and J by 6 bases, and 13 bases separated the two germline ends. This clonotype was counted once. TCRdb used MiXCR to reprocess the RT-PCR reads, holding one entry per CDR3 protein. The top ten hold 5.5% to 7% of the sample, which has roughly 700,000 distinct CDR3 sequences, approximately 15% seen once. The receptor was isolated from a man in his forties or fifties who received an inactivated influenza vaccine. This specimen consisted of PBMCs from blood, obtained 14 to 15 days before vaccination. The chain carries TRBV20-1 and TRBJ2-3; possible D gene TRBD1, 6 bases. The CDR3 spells CSASDNQGDTQYF. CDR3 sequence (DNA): TGCAGTGCTAGTGATAACCAGGGGGATACGCAGTATTTT.